This is a list of T cell receptor beta chains from one sample in a study of shared clonotypes between healthy human individuals. Clones were read by immunoSEQ multiplex PCR, and TCRdb kept only the in-frame ones, dropping some. The data hold approximately 740,000 clones, with about 92% observed a single time. The sequencing input was naive CD8+ T cells sorted from blood. The source is a man aged 25-45 years in good health. CDR3s include the opening cysteine and the closing phenylalanine or tryptophan. The D gene is left open where the match is weak. Some rows mark clone size as missing; the rest say once, few, many or name a class of expanded clone.

TRBJ2-1	-	TRBV19	few	11	CASSSFDEQFF	TGTGCCAGTAGCTCCTTCGATGAGCAGTTCTTC
TRBJ1-2	-	TRBV21-1	-	17	CASSKVPRGRLCYGYTF	TGTGCCAGCAGCAAAGTCCCCCGGGGGCGGCTATGCTATGGCTACACCTTC
TRBJ1-1	-	TRBV7-6	-	12	CASSLAGAEAFF	TGTGCCAGCAGCTTAGCTGGGGCTGAAGCTTTCTTT
TRBJ2-2	TRBD2	TRBV6-4	-	14	CASSGTSVTGELFF	TGTGCCAGCAGTGGAACTAGCGTAACCGGGGAGCTGTTTTTT
TRBJ2-5	-	TRBV10-3	-	15	CAIRGSGPSQETQYF	TGTGCCATCAGGGGGAGCGGACCCTCTCAAGAGACCCAGTACTTC
TRBJ2-1	-	TRBV5-1	-	14	CASRPDGSYNEQFF	TGCGCCAGCAGACCCGACGGCTCCTACAATGAGCAGTTCTTC
TRBJ1-4	-	TRBV11-2	-	17	CASSPDLQRSINEKLFF	TGTGCCAGCAGCCCAGACCTGCAGAGAAGTATTAATGAAAAACTGTTTTTT
TRBJ1-1	-	TRBV5-1	-	14	CASSSDSSNTEAFF	TGCGCCAGCAGCTCCGACAGTTCCAACACTGAAGCTTTCTTT
TRBJ2-1	-	TRBV19	-	15	CASSIASGAGNEQFF	TGTGCCAGTAGTATAGCCTCCGGGGCAGGCAATGAGCAGTTCTTC
TRBJ2-1	TRBD2	TRBV27	-	14	CASSLGGLGREQFF	TGTGCCAGCAGTTTAGGGGGACTAGGGAGGGAGCAGTTCTTC
TRBJ2-5	TRBD2	TRBV5-1	-	18	CASSFYPAGDGGQETQYF	TGCGCCAGCAGCTTTTACCCGGCGGGAGACGGGGGACAAGAGACCCAGTACTTC
TRBJ2-2	-	TRBV5-1	-	14	CASSWLENTGELFF	TGCGCCAGCAGCTGGCTGGAAAACACCGGGGAGCTGTTTTTT
TRBJ1-1	-	TRBV5-6	-	14	CASSLGPENTEAFF	TGTGCCAGCAGCTTGGGACCCGAGAACACTGAAGCTTTCTTT
TRBJ2-5	-	TRBV13	-	14	CASSLPKVEETQYF	TGTGCCAGCAGCCTTCCGAAGGTGGAAGAGACCCAGTACTTC
TRBJ2-7	-	TRBV11-3	once	12	CASSLRGGEQYF	TGTGCCAGCAGCCTCAGAGGGGGGGAGCAGTACTTC
TRBJ2-1	TRBD2	TRBV6-1	-	16	CASSDGASGRGGEQFF	TGTGCCAGCAGTGATGGGGCTAGCGGGAGGGGAGGTGAGCAGTTCTTC
TRBJ1-1	-	TRBV19	-	15	CASSFAGALNTEAFF	TGTGCCAGTAGCTTTGCAGGGGCCTTAAACACTGAAGCTTTCTTT
TRBJ2-5	TRBD2	TRBV11-2	once	18	CASSLSTLNSGTRETQYF	TGTGCCAGCAGCTTATCGACCCTCAACAGCGGGACCAGAGAGACCCAGTACTTC
TRBJ1-2	TRBD1	TRBV27	-	15	CASSFLGQGADGYTF	TGTGCCAGCAGTTTCCTCGGACAGGGGGCGGATGGCTACACCTTC
TRBJ2-7	TRBD1	TRBV7-9	-	15	CASSPGQGQTYEQYF	TGTGCCAGCAGCCCCGGACAGGGTCAAACCTACGAGCAGTACTTC
TRBJ1-2	-	TRBV7-9	-	17	CASSSSARGTLNYGYTF	TGTGCCAGCAGCTCATCCGCGCGGGGCACACTTAACTATGGCTACACCTTC
TRBJ2-1	-	TRBV28	-	18	CASSLGPLLGGGHNEQFF	TGTGCCAGCAGTTTAGGGCCCCTCCTAGGGGGGGGCCACAATGAGCAGTTCTTC
TRBJ1-3	-	TRBV16	-	14	CASSQADDWDTIYF	TGTGCCAGCAGCCAAGCCGACGATTGGGACACCATATATTTT
TRBJ2-2	-	TRBV7-2	-	16	CASSLPPGQNTGELFF	TGTGCCAGCAGCTTACCCCCGGGACAGAACACCGGGGAGCTGTTTTTT
TRBJ2-7	TRBD1	TRBV15	-	15	CATSREGDRPYEQYF	TGTGCCACCAGCAGAGAGGGGGACAGGCCCTACGAGCAGTACTTC
TRBJ2-1	TRBD2	TRBV5-1	-	18	CASSPGLAGGLILNEQFF	TGCGCCAGCAGCCCCGGACTAGCGGGAGGCCTAATTCTCAATGAGCAGTTCTTC
TRBJ2-7	-	TRBV7-9	once	13	CASSPRSSYEQYF	TGTGCCAGCAGCCCCCGTTCCTCCTACGAGCAGTACTTC
TRBJ1-5	TRBD1	TRBV6-5	-	12	CATGQGNQPQHF	TGTGCCACCGGACAGGGGAATCAGCCCCAGCATTTT
TRBJ2-7	TRBD1	TRBV27	-	13	CASRQGSNYEQYF	TGTGCCAGCAGACAGGGGTCCAATTACGAGCAGTACTTC
TRBJ2-1	-	TRBV25-1	once	12	CASSGSYNEQFF	TGTGCCAGCAGTGGCAGCTACAATGAGCAGTTCTTC
TRBJ2-1	-	TRBV25-1	-	15	CASSPHRLPYNEQFF	TGTGCCAGCAGTCCTCACCGGCTCCCCTACAATGAGCAGTTCTTC
TRBJ1-1	TRBD1	TRBV27	-	15	CASSPPPGGRSEAFF	TGTGCCAGCAGTCCACCACCAGGGGGTCGAAGCGAAGCTTTCTTT
TRBJ1-1	-	TRBV28	-	14	CASRPTYPNTEAFF	TGTGCCAGCAGGCCCACCTACCCGAACACTGAAGCTTTCTTT
TRBJ2-3	-	TRBV27	-	14	CASSFWQTTDTQYF	TGTGCCAGCAGTTTTTGGCAGACCACAGATACGCAGTATTTT
TRBJ1-5	-	TRBV28	-	15	CASSHLGTQNQPQHF	TGTGCCAGCAGTCACCTCGGAACGCAGAATCAGCCCCAGCATTTT
TRBJ2-1	TRBD1	TRBV5-8	once	13	CASSADRDNEQFF	TGTGCCAGCAGCGCGGACAGGGACAATGAGCAGTTCTTC
TRBJ2-7	-	TRBV6-1	-	13	CASSENGAYEQYF	TGTGCCAGCAGTGAGAACGGAGCCTACGAGCAGTACTTC
TRBJ2-3	-	TRBV6-6	few	14	CASSYSPSTDTQYF	TGTGCCAGCAGTTACTCTCCTAGCACAGATACGCAGTATTTT
TRBJ2-7	-	TRBV6-1	-	12	CASSSGGSEQYF	TGTGCCAGCAGCTCAGGGGGGTCCGAGCAGTACTTC
TRBJ2-7	-	TRBV29-1	-	10	CSVAADEQYF	TGCAGCGTTGCCGCAGACGAGCAGTACTTC
TRBJ2-7	-	TRBV28	-	14	CASSLGGLPYEQYF	TGTGCCAGCAGTTTGGGTGGCCTTCCCTACGAGCAGTACTTC
TRBJ2-7	TRBD2	TRBV9	-	15	CASSVQGGRAGEQYF	TGTGCCAGCAGCGTCCAGGGAGGGAGGGCCGGTGAGCAGTACTTC
TRBJ2-7	-	TRBV7-6	-	16	CASSFGASNSLYEQYF	TGTGCCAGCAGCTTCGGGGCTAGCAACTCCCTATACGAGCAGTACTTC
TRBJ2-7	-	TRBV27	-	11	CASSDQGRQYF	TGTGCCAGCAGTGACCAGGGTCGGCAGTACTTC
TRBJ2-1	-	TRBV27	-	14	CASRGTNPYNEQFF	TGTGCCAGCAGGGGGACGAATCCCTACAATGAGCAGTTCTTC
TRBJ1-2	-	TRBV4-1	-	16	CASSGETAGKNYGYTF	TGCGCCAGCAGCGGGGAAACAGCAGGAAAAAACTATGGCTACACCTTC
TRBJ2-2	-	TRBV29-1	-	14	CSVEDSSDTGELFF	TGCAGCGTTGAAGATTCCTCGGACACCGGGGAGCTGTTTTTT
TRBJ2-3	TRBD2	TRBV15	-	16	CATSRGLTSGADTQYF	TGTGCCACCAGCAGAGGACTCACTAGCGGAGCAGATACGCAGTATTTT
TRBJ1-1	TRBD1	TRBV7-3	-	15	CASSSWTGEWAEAFF	TGTGCCAGCAGCTCCTGGACAGGGGAGTGGGCTGAAGCTTTCTTT
TRBJ2-1	TRBD2	TRBV9	-	12	CASSVDGGLEFF	TGTGCCAGCAGCGTAGACGGGGGGTTGGAGTTCTTC
TRBJ1-5	TRBD1	TRBV11-2	-	16	CASSPQGARDNQPQHF	TGTGCCAGCAGCCCACAGGGGGCTCGCGACAATCAGCCCCAGCATTTT
TRBJ2-7	-	TRBV6-5	-	14	CASSYSEGGYEQYF	TGTGCCAGCAGTTACTCAGAGGGTGGATACGAGCAGTACTTC
TRBJ2-2	-	TRBV7-9	-	12	CASTRNTGELFF	TGTGCCAGCACGAGGAACACCGGGGAGCTGTTTTTT